This T cell receptor beta chain was observed in a study of blood T cell repertoires in COVID-19. Study in general: The samples span acute and convalescent COVID-19 from the United States, Italy and Spain. Nucleic acid was either cDNA or gDNA, and it came from T cells, B-cell-depleted T cells, or PBMCs.

A single count supports this clone. Authors' analysis steps: Using reference gene primer amplification, nucleated cell counts were estimated. Sequencing was performed with immunoSEQ multiplex PCR; in TCRdb, only in-frame clones are kept and a portion is missing. V, J and clone size derive from that table, while D and trimming were established from the DNA sequence. The repertoire holds approximately 470,000 clones, with over 75% as singletons. CDR3 length: 16 residues. V was clipped by 3 bases and J by 0 bases, with 12 bases between them. The V gene's germline CDR1 is MDHEN and CDR2 SYDVKM. Sequenced material: peripheral blood. This sequence joins TRBV28 and TRBJ2-1, with D unclear. The clonotype comes from a human donor in a cohort sampled during active COVID-19. Written as DNA, the CDR3 is TGTGCCAGCAGTTTGGGTCGAGCGAGCTCCTACAATGAGCAGTTCTTC. Its translation is CASSLGRASSYNEQFF.